This record covers a single T cell receptor beta chain. It lacks a known antigen. Base qualities are not at hand, and no much larger clone is one base apart. TCRbeta CDR3 regions were amplified from genomic DNA using the immunoSEQ Assay, a bias-controlled multiplex PCR. The study's processing was this. Within the assay, amplification of reference gene primers was used to estimate how many nucleated cells each sample contained. Sequence reads were collapsed and filtered to measure the absolute abundance of every unique TCRbeta CDR3 rearrangement. Productive Simpson clonality was computed per sample as the square root of Simpson's diversity index over productive rearrangements. TCRdb carries this immuneACCESS record with in-frame sequences only. Its versions omit some clonotypes, under half of them owing to an unresolved V gene in the studies checked, with the rest unexplained. V and J calls and clone size follow that table, whereas D and trimming were derived from the DNA. The sample table holds 150,000 to 200,000 clones, of which about 83% were seen once. The ten largest clones add up to 3% to 3.5% of the sample.

Participants in the prospective study were aged 18 to 89 years, lived in 20 to 30 United States geographic areas, and enrolled through a virtual design. In the prospective study, participants were assigned to cohorts based on the clinical history participants reported in a screening survey and a study questionnaire. Exposed participants had been in contact, within 2 weeks of entering the study, with a person who had a PCR-confirmed or clinician-diagnosed case of COVID-19. In the prospective study, mobile phlebotomists collected whole blood, serum and a nasopharyngeal or oropharyngeal swab from each participant. Over a roughly two-month period, participants in the prospective study had the option of providing additional blood draws and questionnaires. Before DNA extraction, prospective study blood samples were shipped either frozen or at room temperature. These data belong to a study of blood T cell repertoires in COVID-19 (dated by TCRdb to about 2020). Turning to the overall study: Samples covering the acute and convalescent phases of COVID-19 were provided by collaborators in the United States, Italy and Spain. The repertoires were released in a freely available public database meant as a resource for research on the immune response to SARS-CoV-2. Where HLA class I and class II types were available, the types were taken from metadata supplied by the sample provider, not from assay-based typing. Deeply sampled blood TCRbeta repertoires from subjects exposed to, actively infected with, or recovered from COVID-19 were included in the dataset. Sample metadata almost always included a de-identified subject ID, COVID-19 status, age in years and sex. The material from the prospective study consisted of cDNA or gDNA derived from T cells, B-cell-depleted T cells, or PBMCs. The samples were drawn from two sources: the first 160 participants of the ongoing ImmuneRACE study, and over 1,000 subjects contributed by 6 global collaborators.

The CDR3 goes from the cysteine to the phenylalanine over 16 residues. The DNA shown is the 48-base CDR3, in frame from base 1. The junction shows trimming of 3 bases on V and 7 bases on J, plus 22 bases between the germline ends. Based on the germline V gene, the CDR1 and CDR2 sequences are SGHDT and YYEEEE. Broader findings and caveats from the paper: The amount of clinical and demographic metadata varied by source and participant and was provided uncurated.

The TCR originated in a woman in her 30s who had been exposed to COVID-19. Sequencing input: PBMCs or T cells enriched from blood (not recorded which). The chain joins TRBV5-6 to TRBJ1-2, and TRBD1 may be the D gene, going by 5 matching bases. The CDR3 sequence is CASSWRTPGGAGGYTF. The sequenced DNA is TGTGCCAGCAGCTGGAGAACCCCCGGCGGGGCAGGTGGCTACACCTTC.